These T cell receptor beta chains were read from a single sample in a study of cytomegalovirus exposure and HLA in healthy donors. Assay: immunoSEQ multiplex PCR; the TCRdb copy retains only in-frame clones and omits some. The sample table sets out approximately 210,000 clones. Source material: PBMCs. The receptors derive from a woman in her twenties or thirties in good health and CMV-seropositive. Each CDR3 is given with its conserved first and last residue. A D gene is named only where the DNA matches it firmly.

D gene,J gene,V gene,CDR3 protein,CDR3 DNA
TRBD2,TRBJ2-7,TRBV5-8,CASSSLAGGFGYEQYF,TGTGCCAGCAGCTCCCTAGCGGGGGGGTTCGGATACGAGCAGTACTTC
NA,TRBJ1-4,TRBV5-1,CASSPGFDEKLFF,TGCGCCAGCAGCCCCGGTTTTGATGAAAAACTGTTTTTT
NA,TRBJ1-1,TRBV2,CASRQWVGTEAFF,TGTGCCAGCAGACAGTGGGTCGGCACTGAAGCTTTCTTT
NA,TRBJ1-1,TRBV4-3,CASSQGWRGWNTEAFF,TGCGCCAGCAGCCAAGGGTGGCGGGGCTGGAACACTGAAGCTTTCTTT
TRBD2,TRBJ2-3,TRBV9,CASSASGGRGSTDTQYF,TGTGCCAGCAGCGCTAGCGGGGGGCGTGGTTCCACAGATACGCAGTATTTT
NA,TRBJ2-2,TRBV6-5,CASSLNRDSTGELFF,TGTGCCAGCAGCCTGAACAGGGATTCCACCGGGGAGCTGTTTTTT
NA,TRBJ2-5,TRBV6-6,CASSEMETQYF,TGTGCCAGCAGCGAGATGGAGACCCAGTACTTC
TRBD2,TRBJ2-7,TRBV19,CASSMSSGSLSYEQYF,TGTGCCAGTAGTATGAGTAGCGGGTCCCTCTCCTACGAGCAGTACTTC
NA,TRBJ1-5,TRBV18,CASSRQHNQPQHF,TGTGCCAGCTCACGACAGCACAATCAGCCCCAGCATTTT
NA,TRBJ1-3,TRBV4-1,CASSQDWPGLHTIYF,TGCGCCAGCAGCCAAGATTGGCCGGGACTTCACACCATATATTTT
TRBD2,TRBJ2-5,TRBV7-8,CASSSSGRRGETQYF,TGTGCCAGCAGCTCTAGCGGGCGGAGGGGAGAGACCCAGTACTTC
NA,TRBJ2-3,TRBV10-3,CAISDGRDSSDTQYF,TGTGCCATCAGTGATGGGCGCGACAGCTCAGATACGCAGTATTTT
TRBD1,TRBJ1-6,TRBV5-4,CASSPMTGGSNSPLHF,TGTGCCAGCAGCCCGATGACAGGGGGCTCTAATTCACCCCTCCACTTT
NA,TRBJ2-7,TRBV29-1,CSVEVPLGDEQYF,TGCAGCGTAGAGGTCCCCTTAGGCGACGAGCAGTACTTC
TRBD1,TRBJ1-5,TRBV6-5,CASSSRTGFSNQPQHF,TGTGCCAGCAGTTCTCGGACAGGGTTCAGCAATCAGCCCCAGCATTTT
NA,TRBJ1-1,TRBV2,CASRGEAEAFF,TGTGCCAGCAGGGGTGAGGCTGAAGCTTTCTTT
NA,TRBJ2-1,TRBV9,CASSVDTRLASNEQFF,TGTGCCAGCAGCGTAGACACGCGACTCGCATCCAATGAGCAGTTCTTC
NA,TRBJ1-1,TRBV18,CASSNTVNTEAFF,TGTGCCAGCTCTAATACAGTGAACACTGAAGCTTTCTTT
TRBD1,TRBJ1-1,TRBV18,CASSRQGRNTEAFF,TGTGCCAGCTCAAGACAGGGCAGGAACACTGAAGCTTTCTTT
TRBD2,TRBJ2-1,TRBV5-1,CASSLGLLAGSYNEQFF,TGCGCCAGCAGCTTGGGTTTACTAGCGGGTTCCTACAATGAGCAGTTCTTC
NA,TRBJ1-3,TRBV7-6,CASSPGGFGNTIYF,TGTGCCAGCAGCCCAGGAGGGTTTGGAAACACCATATATTTT
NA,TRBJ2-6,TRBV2,CASSKGQSSGANVLTF,TGTGCCAGCAGTAAAGGACAGAGCTCTGGGGCCAACGTCCTGACTTTC